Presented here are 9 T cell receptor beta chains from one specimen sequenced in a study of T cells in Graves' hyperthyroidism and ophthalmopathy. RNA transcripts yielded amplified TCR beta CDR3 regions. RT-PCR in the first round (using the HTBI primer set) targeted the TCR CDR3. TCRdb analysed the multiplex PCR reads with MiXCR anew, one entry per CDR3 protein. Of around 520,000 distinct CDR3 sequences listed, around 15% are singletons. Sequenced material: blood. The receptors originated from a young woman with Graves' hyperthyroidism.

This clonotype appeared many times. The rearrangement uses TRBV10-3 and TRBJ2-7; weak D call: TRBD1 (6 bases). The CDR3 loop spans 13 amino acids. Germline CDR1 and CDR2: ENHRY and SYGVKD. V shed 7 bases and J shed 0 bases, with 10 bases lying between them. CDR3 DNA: TGTGCCATCAAGGGGGTGAGCTCCTACGAGCAGTACTTC. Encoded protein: CAIKGVSSYEQYF.

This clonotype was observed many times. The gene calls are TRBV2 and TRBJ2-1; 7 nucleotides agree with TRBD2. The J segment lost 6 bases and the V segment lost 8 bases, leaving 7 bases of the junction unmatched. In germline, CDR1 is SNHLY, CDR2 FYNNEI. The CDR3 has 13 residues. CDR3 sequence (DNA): TGTGCCAGCGCGCGGGAGATACGCAATGAGCAGTTCTTC. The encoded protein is CASAREIRNEQFF.

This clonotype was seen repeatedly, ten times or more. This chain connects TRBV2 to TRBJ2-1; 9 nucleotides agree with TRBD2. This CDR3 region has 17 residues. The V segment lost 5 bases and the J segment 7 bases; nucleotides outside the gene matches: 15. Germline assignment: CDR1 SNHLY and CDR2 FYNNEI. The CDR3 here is CASSRNPPTSGKNEQFF. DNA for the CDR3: TGTGCCAGCAGTCGTAACCCTCCGACTAGCGGAAAGAATGAGCAGTTCTTC.

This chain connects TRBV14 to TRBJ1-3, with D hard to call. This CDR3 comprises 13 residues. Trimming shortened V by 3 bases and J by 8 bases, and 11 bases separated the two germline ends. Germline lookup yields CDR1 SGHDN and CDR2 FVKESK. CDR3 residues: CASSHLPGDTIYF. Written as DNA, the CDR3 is TGTGCCAGCAGCCACCTCCCAGGAGACACCATATATTTT.

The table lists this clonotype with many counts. The CDR3, as DNA: TGCGCCAGCAGCTTGGCCGACAGCACAGATACGCAGTATTTT. Its translation is CASSLADSTDTQYF. This chain uses TRBV5-1 with TRBJ2-3, with D hard to call. Trimming pared 0 bases from V and 0 bases from J, leaving 5 bases between. CDR1 and CDR2 (germline): SGHRS, YFSETQ. The CDR3 extends over 14 amino acids.

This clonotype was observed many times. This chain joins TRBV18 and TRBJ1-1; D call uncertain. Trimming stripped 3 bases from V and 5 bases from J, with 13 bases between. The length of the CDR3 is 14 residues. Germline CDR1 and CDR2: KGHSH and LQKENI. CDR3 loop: CASSPLNGGTEAFF. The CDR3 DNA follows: TGTGCCAGCTCACCGCTCAACGGAGGTACTGAAGCTTTCTTT.

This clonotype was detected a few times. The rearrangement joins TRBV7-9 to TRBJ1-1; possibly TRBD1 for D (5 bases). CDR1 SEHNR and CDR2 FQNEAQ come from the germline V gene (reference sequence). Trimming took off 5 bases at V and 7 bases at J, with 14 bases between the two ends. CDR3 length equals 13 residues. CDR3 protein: CASSTPGTLEAFF. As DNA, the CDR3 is TGTGCCAGCAGCACTCCCGGGACTCTTGAAGCTTTCTTT.

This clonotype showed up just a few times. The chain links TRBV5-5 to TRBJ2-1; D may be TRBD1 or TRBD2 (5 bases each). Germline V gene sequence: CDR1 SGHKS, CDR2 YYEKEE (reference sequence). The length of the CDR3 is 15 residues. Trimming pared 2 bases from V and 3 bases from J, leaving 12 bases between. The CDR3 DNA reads TGTGCCAGCAGCTTACCGGGACGCAACTACAATGAGCAGTTCTTC. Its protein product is CASSLPGRNYNEQFF.

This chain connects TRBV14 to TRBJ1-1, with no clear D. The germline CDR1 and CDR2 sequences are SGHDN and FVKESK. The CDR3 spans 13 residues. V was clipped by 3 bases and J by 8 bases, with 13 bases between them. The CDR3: CASSQLLLREAFF. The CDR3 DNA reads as TGTGCCAGCAGCCAGCTGCTACTGAGGGAAGCTTTCTTT.